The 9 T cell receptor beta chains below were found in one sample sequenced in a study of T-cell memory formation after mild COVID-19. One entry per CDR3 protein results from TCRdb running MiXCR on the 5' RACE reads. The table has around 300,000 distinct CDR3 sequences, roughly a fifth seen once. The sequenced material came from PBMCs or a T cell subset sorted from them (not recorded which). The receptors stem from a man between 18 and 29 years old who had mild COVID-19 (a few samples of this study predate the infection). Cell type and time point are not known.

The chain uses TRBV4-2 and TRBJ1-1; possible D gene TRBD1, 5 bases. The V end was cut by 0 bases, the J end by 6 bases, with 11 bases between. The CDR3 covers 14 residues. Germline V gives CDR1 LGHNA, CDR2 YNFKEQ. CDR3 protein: CASSQDMTGAEAFF. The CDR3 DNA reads TGTGCCAGCAGCCAAGATATGACGGGGGCTGAAGCTTTCTTT.

The CDR3: CASSSGLENQAETQYF. CDR3 DNA sequence: TGCGCCAGCAGCTCGGGGCTTGAGAACCAAGCCGAGACCCAGTACTTC. This chain uses TRBV5-1 with TRBJ2-5, with D tentatively TRBD1 or TRBD2 (5 bases each). The V end was cut by 3 bases, the J end by 5 bases, with 20 bases between. This CDR3 is built from 16 residues. The germline V gene has CDR1 SGHRS and CDR2 YFSETQ. The complete variable domain, with remaining parts taken from reference TRBV5-1 and TRBJ2-5, reads KAGVTQTPRYLIKTRGQQVTLSCSPISGHRSVSWYQQTPGQGLQFLFEYFSETQRNKGNFPGRFSGRQFSNSRSEMNVSTLELGDSALYLCASSSGLENQAETQYFGPGTRLLVL.

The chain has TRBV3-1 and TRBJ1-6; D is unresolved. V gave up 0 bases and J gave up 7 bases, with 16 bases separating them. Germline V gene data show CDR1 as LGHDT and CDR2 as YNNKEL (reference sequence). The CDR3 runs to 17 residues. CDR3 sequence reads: CASSQDLVRAANSPLHF. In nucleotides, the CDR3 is TGTGCCAGCAGCCAAGATCTGGTGAGGGCGGCGAATTCACCCCTCCACTTT.

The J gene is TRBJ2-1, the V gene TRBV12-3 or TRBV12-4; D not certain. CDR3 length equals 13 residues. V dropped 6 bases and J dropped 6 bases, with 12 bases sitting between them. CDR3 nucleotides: TGTGCCAGCAGCTCTCGACCGGTCAATGAGCAGTTCTTC. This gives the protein CASSSRPVNEQFF.

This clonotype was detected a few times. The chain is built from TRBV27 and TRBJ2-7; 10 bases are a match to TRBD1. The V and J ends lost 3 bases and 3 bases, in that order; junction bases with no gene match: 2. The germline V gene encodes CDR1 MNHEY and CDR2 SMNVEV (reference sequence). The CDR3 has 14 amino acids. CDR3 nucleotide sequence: TGTGCCAGCAGTTTTGGGACAGGGGACTACGAGCAGTACTTC. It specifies CASSFGTGDYEQYF.

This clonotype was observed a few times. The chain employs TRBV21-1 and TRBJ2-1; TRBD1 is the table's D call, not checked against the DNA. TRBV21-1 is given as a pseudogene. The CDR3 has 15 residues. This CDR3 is CASSKGELPGQGQFF. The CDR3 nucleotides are TGTGCCAGCAGCAAAGGGGAGCTTCCGGGACAGGGGCAGTTCTTC.

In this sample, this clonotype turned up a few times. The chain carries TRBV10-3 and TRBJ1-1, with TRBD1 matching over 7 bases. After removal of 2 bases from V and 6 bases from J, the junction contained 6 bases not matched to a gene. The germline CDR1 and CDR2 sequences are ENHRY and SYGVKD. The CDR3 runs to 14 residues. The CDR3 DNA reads TGTGCCATCAGTGAGGGGAGACAGGGTGCTGAAGCTTTCTTT. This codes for CAISEGRQGAEAFF.

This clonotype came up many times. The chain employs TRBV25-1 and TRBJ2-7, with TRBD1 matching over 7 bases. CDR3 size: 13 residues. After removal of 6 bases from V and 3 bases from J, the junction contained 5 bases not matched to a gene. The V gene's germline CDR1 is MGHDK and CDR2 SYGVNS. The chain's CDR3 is CASSRQGVYEQYF. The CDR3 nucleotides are TGTGCCAGCAGCCGACAGGGTGTCTACGAGCAGTACTTC.

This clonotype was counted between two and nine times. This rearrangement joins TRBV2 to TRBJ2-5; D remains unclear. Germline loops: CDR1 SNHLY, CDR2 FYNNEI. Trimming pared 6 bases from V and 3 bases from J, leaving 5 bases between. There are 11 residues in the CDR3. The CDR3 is CASRVEETQYF. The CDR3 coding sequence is TGTGCCAGCAGGGTGGAAGAGACCCAGTACTTC.